This T cell receptor (beta chain) came from a study of blood T cells in healthy people across ages. The CDR3 is 14 residues long. Trimming shortened V by 2 bases and J by 9 bases, and 14 bases separated the two germline ends. Germline V gene sequence: CDR1 MNHEY, CDR2 SVGEGT. This clonotype was detected a few times. The use of a sample-barcoded 5' primer and a J-beta primer mix characterized a second PCR of roughly 7 to 12 cycles. Each CDR3 protein gets one entry after TCRdb re-called the 5' RACE reads with MiXCR. Here the sample spans approximately 1.5 million distinct CDR3 sequences, approximately 43% being singletons.

Sequenced material: blood. The gene calls are TRBV6-2 or TRBV6-3 and TRBJ2-1; tentatively, D is TRBD2 (5 bases). The sequence came from a woman under 30 in good health. Written as DNA, the CDR3 is TGTGCCAGCAGTTACAGTTTACGGGCGGGTGAGCAGTTCTTC. It specifies CASSYSLRAGEQFF.